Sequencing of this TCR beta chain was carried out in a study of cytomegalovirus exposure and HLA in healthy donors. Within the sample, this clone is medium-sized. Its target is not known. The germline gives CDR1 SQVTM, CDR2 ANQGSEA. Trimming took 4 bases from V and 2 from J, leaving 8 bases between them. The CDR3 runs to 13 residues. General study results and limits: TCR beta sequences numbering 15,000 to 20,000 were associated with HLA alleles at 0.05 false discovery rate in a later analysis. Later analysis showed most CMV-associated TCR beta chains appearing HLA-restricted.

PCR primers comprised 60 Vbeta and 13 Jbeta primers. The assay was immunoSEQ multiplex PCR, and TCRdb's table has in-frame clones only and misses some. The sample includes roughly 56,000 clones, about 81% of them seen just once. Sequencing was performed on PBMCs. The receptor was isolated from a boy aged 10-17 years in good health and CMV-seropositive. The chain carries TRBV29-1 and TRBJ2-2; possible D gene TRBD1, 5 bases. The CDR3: CSVGTGNTGELFF. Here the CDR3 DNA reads TGCAGCGTTGGCACAGGAAACACCGGGGAGCTGTTTTTT.